This TCR beta chain was recorded in a study of T cell repertoires in cytomegalovirus infection. Study at large: Selection of CMV epitopes for the study included recently identified HLA-C-restricted and well-studied HLA-B-restricted ones. CMV infection and matching HLA type were both indicated by public TCR beta signatures. Broader study findings: CMV carriers having the relevant HLA were flagged by cumulative public TCR beta family frequency. HLA-C-restricted CMV clonotypes gave the most frequent clonotype in two of eight donors.

This clonotype appeared a few times. The antigen remains unidentified. CDR3 size: 13 residues. V lost 10 bases and J 8 bases, leaving 18 bases between the germline ends. TCRdb re-called the reads with MiXCR, one entry per CDR3 protein. The table includes fewer than 1,000,000 distinct CDR3 sequences, approximately 31% detected once. The clonotype was recovered from a human donor in good health (CMV status not recorded). Some clones in this sample may be carry-over from other donors' samples. The specimen was cultured CD8+ T cells from PBMCs, collected from culture after CMV antigen stimulation. The chain is built from TRBV12-3 or TRBV12-4 and TRBJ1-3; no reliable D call. CDR3 region: CANTDPLSHTIYF. CDR3 DNA sequence: TGTGCCAACACCGACCCTTTATCGCACACCATATATTTT.